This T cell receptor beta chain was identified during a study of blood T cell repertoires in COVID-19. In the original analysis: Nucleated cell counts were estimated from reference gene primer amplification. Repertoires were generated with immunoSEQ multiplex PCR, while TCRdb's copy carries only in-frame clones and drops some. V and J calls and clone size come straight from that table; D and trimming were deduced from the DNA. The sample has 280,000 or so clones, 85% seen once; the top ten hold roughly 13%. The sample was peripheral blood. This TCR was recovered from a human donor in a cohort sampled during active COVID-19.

This chain's CDR3 is CASSLQGAGANVLTF. The CDR3 nucleotides read TGTGCCAGCAGCTTGCAGGGTGCTGGGGCCAACGTCCTGACTTTC. The chain uses TRBV7-8 and TRBJ2-6; D perhaps matches TRBD1 (5 bases). Germline V gene data show CDR1 as SGHVS and CDR2 as FQNEAQ. With 3 bases removed from V and 2 bases from J, the gap between germline ends came to 8 bases. The CDR3 runs to 15 residues.